This T cell receptor (beta chain) stems from a study of blood T cell repertoires in COVID-19. Whole-study context: Acute and convalescent COVID-19 samples came from the United States, Italy and Spain.

All enrollees were roughly 18 to 95 years old and from some 24 US areas. Symptom resolution, clearance, or two negative PCRs marked the recovered donors of Cohort 3. This CDR3 contains 13 residues. V dropped 1 base and J dropped 0 bases, with 3 bases sitting between them. The germline V gene encodes CDR1 SEHNR and CDR2 FQNEAQ (reference sequence). On this clone: Different DNA sequences within this sample yield the same CDR3.

Assay used: immunoSEQ multiplex PCR; TCRdb lists only in-frame clones, some missing. The sample includes some 150,000 clones, approximately 87% of them seen just once. What was sequenced was PBMCs or T cells enriched from blood (not recorded which). V and J are TRBV7-9 and TRBJ1-1; D call uncertain. This clonotype was obtained from a woman between 50 and 59 years old who had recovered from COVID-19. CDR3 residues: CASSLVMNTEAFF. The CDR3 bases are TGTGCCAGCAGCTTAGTCATGAACACTGAAGCTTTCTTT. The full variable domain, rest sourced from reference TRBV7-9 and TRBJ1-1, is DTGVSQNPRHKITKRGQNVTFRCDPISEHNRLYWYRQTLGQGPEFLTYFQNEAQLEKSRLLSDRFSAERPKGSFSTLEIQRTEQGDSAMYLCASSLVMNTEAFFGQGTRLTVV.